This TCR beta chain was documented in a study of response to subunit inactivated influenza vaccine. Overall study findings and caveats: That few new T cells are recruited by each seasonal influenza vaccination was the authors' suggestion.

The V gene lost 7 bases and the J gene lost 6 bases, with 15 bases spanning the gap. The CDR3 runs 14 residues. Comments on this clonotype: What it binds is not known.

TCRdb redid the calling of the RT-PCR reads with MiXCR, one entry per CDR3 protein. Of 700,000 to 900,000 distinct CDR3 sequences in the sample, 21% were seen once. The sample was PBMCs from blood, taken 4 to 6 days after vaccination. This sequence joins TRBV12-3 or TRBV12-4 and TRBJ2-2; D perhaps matches TRBD2 (6 bases). The TCR comes from a man aged 50 or older who received an inactivated influenza vaccine. Here the CDR3 reads CASKARAGSGELFF. The CDR3 region has the DNA TGTGCCAGCAAAGCCCGGGCGGGGTCCGGGGAGCTGTTTTTT.